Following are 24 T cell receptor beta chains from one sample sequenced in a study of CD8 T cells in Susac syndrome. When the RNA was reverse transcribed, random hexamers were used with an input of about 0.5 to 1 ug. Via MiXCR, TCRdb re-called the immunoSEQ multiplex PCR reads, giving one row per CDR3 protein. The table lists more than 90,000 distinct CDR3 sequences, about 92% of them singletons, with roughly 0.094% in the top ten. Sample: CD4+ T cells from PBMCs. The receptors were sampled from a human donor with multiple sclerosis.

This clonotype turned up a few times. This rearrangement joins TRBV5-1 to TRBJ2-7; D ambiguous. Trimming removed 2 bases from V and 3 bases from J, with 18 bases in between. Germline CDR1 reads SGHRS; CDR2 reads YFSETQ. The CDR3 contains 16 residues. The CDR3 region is CASSFSVPQYNYEQYF. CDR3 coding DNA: TGCGCCAGCAGCTTCTCCGTTCCACAATACAACTACGAGCAGTACTTC.

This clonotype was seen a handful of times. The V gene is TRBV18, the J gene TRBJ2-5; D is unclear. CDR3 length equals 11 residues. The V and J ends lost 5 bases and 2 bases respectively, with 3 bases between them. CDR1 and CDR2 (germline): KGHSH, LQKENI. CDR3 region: CASSIQETQYF. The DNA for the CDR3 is TGTGCCAGCTCAATTCAAGAGACCCAGTACTTC.

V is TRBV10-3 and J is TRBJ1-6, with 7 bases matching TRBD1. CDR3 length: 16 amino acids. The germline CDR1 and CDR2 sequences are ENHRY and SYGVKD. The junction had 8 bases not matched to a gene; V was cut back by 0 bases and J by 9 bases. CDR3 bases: TGTGCCATCAGTGAGTCCCCGTTAGGGGGCACTTCACCCCTCCACTTT. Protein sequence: CAISESPLGGTSPLHF.

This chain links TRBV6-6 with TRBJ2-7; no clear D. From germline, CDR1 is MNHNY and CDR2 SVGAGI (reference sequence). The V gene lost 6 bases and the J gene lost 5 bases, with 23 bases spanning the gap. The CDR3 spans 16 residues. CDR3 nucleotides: TGTGCCAGCAGGCCCCGCAGTGCGGTTCCCCCCAACGAGCAGTACTTC. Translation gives CASRPRSAVPPNEQYF.

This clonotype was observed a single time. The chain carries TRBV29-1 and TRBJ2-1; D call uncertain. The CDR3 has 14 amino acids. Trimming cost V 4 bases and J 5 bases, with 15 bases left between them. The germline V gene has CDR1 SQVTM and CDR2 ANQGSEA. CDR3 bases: TGCAGCGTTGGAGGCCGGGTTACGGACAATGAGCAGTTCTTC. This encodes CSVGGRVTDNEQFF.

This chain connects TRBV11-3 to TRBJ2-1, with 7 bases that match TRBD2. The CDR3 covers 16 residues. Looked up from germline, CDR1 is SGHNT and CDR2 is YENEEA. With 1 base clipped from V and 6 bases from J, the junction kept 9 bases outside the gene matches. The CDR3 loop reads CASSLANTGGGNEQFF. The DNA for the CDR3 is TGTGCCAGCAGCTTAGCCAATACGGGGGGAGGCAATGAGCAGTTCTTC.

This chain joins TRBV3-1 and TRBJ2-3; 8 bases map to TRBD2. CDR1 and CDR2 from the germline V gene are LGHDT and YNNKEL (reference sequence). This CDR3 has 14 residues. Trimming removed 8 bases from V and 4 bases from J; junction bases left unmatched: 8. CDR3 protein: CASGRTSRSDTQYF. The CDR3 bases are TGTGCCAGCGGGAGGACTAGCAGGTCAGATACGCAGTATTTT.

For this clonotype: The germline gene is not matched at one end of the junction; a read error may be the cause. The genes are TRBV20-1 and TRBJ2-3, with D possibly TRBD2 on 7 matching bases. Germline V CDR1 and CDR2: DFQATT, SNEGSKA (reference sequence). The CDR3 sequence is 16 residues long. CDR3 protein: CSARTPWAGDTYTQYF. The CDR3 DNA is TGCAGTGCTAGAACCCCCTGGGCGGGGGACACATATACGCAGTATTTT.

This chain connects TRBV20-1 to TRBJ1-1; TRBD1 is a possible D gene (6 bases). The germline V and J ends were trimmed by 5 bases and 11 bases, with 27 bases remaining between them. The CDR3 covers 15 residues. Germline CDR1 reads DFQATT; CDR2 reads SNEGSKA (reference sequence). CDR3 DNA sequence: TGCAGTGCTCCACCCGGGACCAGTCTTGAAGGGGGGGCTTTCTTT. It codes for CSAPPGTSLEGGAFF.

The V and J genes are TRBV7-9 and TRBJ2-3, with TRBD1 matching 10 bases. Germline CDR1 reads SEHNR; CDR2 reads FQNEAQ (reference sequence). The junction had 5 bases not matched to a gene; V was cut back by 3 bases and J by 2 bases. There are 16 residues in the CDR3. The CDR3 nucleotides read TGTGCCAGCAGCTTGTACGGGACAGGGGACACAGATACGCAGTATTTT. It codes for CASSLYGTGDTDTQYF.

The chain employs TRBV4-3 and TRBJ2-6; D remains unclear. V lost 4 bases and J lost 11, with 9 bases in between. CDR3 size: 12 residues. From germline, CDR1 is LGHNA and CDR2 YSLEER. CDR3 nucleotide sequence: TGCGCCAGCAGCCTCGGACGCCACGTCCTGACTTTC. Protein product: CASSLGRHVLTF.

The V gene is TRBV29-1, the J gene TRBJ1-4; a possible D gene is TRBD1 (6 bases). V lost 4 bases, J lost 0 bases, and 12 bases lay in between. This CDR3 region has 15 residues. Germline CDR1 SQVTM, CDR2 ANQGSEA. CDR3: CSVGGTSATNEKLFF. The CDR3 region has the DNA TGCAGCGTTGGAGGGACATCAGCAACTAATGAAAAACTGTTTTTT.

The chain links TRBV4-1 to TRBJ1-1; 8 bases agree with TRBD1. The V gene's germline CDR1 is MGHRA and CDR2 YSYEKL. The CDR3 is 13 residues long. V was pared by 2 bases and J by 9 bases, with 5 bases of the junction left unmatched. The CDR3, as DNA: TGCGCCAGCAGCCAACTACAGGGGGAAAAAGCTTTCTTT. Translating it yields CASSQLQGEKAFF.

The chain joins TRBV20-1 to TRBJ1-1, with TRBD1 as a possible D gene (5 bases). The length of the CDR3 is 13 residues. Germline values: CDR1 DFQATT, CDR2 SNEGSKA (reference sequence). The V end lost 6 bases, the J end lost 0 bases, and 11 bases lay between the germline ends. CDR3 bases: TGCAGTGCCGAAAAACAGGTGAACACTGAAGCTTTCTTT. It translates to CSAEKQVNTEAFF.

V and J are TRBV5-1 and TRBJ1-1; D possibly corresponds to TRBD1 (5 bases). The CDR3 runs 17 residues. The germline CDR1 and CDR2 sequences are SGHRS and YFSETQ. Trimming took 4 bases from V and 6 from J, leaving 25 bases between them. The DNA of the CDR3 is TGCGCCAGCAGCCCGGCGGCGGCAGGGAATCAGGAGGCTGAAGCTTTCTTT. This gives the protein CASSPAAAGNQEAEAFF.

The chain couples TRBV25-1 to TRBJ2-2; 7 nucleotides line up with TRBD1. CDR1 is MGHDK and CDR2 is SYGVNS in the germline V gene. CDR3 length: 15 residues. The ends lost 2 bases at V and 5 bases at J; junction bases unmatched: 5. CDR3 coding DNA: TGTGCCAGCAGTGAACCGACAGGGTGGACCGGGGAGCTGTTTTTT. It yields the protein CASSEPTGWTGELFF.

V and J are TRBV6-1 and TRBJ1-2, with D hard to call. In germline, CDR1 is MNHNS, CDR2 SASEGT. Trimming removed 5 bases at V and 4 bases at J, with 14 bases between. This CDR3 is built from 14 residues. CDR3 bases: TGTGCCAGCAGTCAAGATGAGGTTCTCTATGGCTACACCTTC. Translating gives CASSQDEVLYGYTF.

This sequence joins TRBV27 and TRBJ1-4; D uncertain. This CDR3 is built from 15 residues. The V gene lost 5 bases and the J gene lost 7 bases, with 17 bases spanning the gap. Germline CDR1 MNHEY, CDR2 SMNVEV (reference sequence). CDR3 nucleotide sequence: TGTGCCAGCAGTACCGCCGTGCAAGGTGTTGAAAAACTGTTTTTT. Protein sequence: CASSTAVQGVEKLFF.

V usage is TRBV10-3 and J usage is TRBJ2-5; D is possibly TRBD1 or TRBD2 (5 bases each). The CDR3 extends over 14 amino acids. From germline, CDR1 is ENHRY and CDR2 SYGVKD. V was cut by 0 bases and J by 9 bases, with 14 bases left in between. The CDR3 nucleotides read TGTGCCATCAGTGAGTCGGGGACGAGAGCGGCCCAGTACTTC. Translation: CAISESGTRAAQYF.

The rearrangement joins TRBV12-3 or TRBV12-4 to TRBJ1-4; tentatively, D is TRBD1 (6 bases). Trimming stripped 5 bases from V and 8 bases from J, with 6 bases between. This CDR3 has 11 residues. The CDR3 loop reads CASSRGEKLFF. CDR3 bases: TGTGCCAGCAGTAGGGGGGAAAAACTGTTTTTT.

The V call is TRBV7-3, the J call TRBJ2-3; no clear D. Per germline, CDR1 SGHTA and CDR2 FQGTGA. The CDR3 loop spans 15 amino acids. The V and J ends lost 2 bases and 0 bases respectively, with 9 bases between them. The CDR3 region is CASSLSKTSTDTQYF. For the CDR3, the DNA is TGTGCCAGCAGCTTATCTAAGACTAGCACAGATACGCAGTATTTT.

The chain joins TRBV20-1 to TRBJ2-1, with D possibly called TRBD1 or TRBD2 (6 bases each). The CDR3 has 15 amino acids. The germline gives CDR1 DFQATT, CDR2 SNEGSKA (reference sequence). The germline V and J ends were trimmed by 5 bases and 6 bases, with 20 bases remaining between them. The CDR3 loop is CSAATGTGGRNEQFF. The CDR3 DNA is TGCAGTGCTGCAACCGGGACTGGGGGCCGCAATGAGCAGTTCTTC.

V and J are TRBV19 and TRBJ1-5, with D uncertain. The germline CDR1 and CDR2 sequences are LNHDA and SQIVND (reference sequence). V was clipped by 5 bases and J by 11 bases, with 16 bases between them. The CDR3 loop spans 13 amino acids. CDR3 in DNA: TGTGCCAGTAGTCCCAGCCGCAGTCTAGCCCAGCATTTT. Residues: CASSPSRSLAQHF.

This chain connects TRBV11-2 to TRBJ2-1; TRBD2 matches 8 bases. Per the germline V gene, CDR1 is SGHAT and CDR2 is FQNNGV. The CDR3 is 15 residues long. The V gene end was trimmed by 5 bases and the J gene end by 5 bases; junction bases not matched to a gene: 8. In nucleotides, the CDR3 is TGTGCCAGCAGCCCCGGTGGTAGCGGGAACAATGAGCAGTTCTTC. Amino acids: CASSPGGSGNNEQFF.